This T cell receptor beta chain was documented in a study of CD8 T cells in ankylosing spondylitis. Study-wide results and limits: There were earlier reports of some motif variants in reactive arthritis synovial fluid and blood. A motif in TCR beta, a set of roughly eight highly homologous variants, appeared characteristic of ankylosing spondylitis blood.

This CDR3 is built from 14 residues. Trimming took 6 bases from V and 5 from J; bases not matched to a gene: 10. The germline gives CDR1 DFQATT, CDR2 SNEGSKA (reference sequence). A note on this clonotype: Its antigen is unknown.

Quantitative 5'-RACE was performed with molecular barcodes, and it yielded the TCR beta libraries. TCRdb ran MiXCR on the 5' RACE reads and lists one entry per CDR3 protein. The repertoire includes 250,000 to 350,000 distinct CDR3 sequences, around 20% of them detected once, and roughly 7.3% sits in the top ten. Sequenced sample: blood, either unsorted or a sorted T cell fraction (not recorded which). The J gene is TRBJ2-1, the V gene TRBV20-1, with TRBD2 matching 7 bases. This receptor was taken from a male donor with ankylosing spondylitis or in good health (not recorded which). The CDR3 DNA reads as TGCAGTGCCTTTAGCCCCGGGACTAACAATGAGCAGTTCTTC. Translation gives CSAFSPGTNNEQFF.